This T cell receptor (beta chain) was retrieved from a study of memory CD8 T cells in hepatitis C reinfection. The overall study: Chronic HCV followed reinfection in a couple of donors who cleared primary infection. Samples late or after reinfection came 12 to 24 weeks post-detection.

CDR1 is MNHEY, CDR2 SMNVEV, per germline (reference sequence). The CDR3 is made up of 15 amino acids. The V and J ends lost 3 bases and 3 bases, in that order; junction bases with no gene match: 8. The data were produced by immunoSEQ multiplex PCR, yet TCRdb's version contains in-frame clones alone and is incomplete. The data hold tens of thousands of clones, with roughly nine tenths observed a single time. Specified time point: late/post reinfection, 12 to 24 weeks after detection. Sorted cells were sequenced directly ex vivo without any in vitro expansion. The sequenced sample consisted of naive CD8+ T cells sorted from blood. The sequence derives from a man between 18 and 29 years old with hepatitis C virus infection. The chain recombines TRBV27 with TRBJ2-7, with 7 bases aligning to TRBD1. CDR3 sequence: CASSLTAQGYYEQYF. CDR3 DNA sequence: TGTGCCAGCAGTTTGACAGCACAGGGGTACTACGAGCAGTACTTC.